This T cell receptor beta chain came from a study of blood T cell repertoires in COVID-19. V dropped 1 base and J dropped 1 base, with 5 bases sitting between them. This CDR3 region has 14 residues. The germline V gene encodes CDR1 SGHTA and CDR2 FQGTGA. TCRdb's copy holds only in-frame clones and misses some; the assay was immunoSEQ multiplex PCR. The sample lists 200,000 or so clones, 70% to 90% seen once, with 7% to 8.5% in the top ten. Many counts were recorded for this clone. The sequence derives from a woman between 40 and 50 years old with acute COVID-19. The gene calls are TRBV7-3 and TRBJ2-1; D is undetermined. Sequenced material: PBMCs or T cells enriched from blood (not recorded which). The CDR3, as DNA: TGTGCCAGCAGCTTAAGCGGTTCCTACAATGAGCAGTTCTTC. The encoded protein is CASSLSGSYNEQFF.